Below, 24 T cell receptor beta chains from the same sample are listed, as sequenced in a study of Graves' ophthalmopathy and Graves' hyperthyroidism. TCR beta CDR3 regions were amplified from RNA transcripts. Amplification began with first-round RT-PCR using HTBI primers, then second-round multiplex PCR was performed. TCRdb re-called the multiplex PCR reads through MiXCR, storing one row per CDR3 protein. The table has hundreds of thousands of distinct CDR3 sequences, about 20% seen once; the top ten hold around 6.5%. The source material was peripheral blood. The receptors originated from a young woman with stable Graves' hyperthyroidism. Some clones in this sample may be carry-over from other donors' samples.

This clonotype was counted many times. The chain combines TRBV7-2 with TRBJ2-7; no reliable D call. The CDR3 has 15 residues. Germline values: CDR1 SGHTA, CDR2 FQGNSA. The V end was cut by 1 base, the J end by 2 bases, with 12 bases between. The CDR3 DNA sequence: TGTGCCAGCAGCTTAGGTTACACCTTAACCTACGAGCAGTACTTC. Amino acids: CASSLGYTLTYEQYF.

In its sample, this clonotype was seen many times. V is TRBV14 and J is TRBJ1-6; possible D gene TRBD1, 5 bases. The germline V gene has CDR1 SGHDN and CDR2 FVKESK. The CDR3 is made up of 13 amino acids. V dropped 6 bases and J dropped 7 bases, with 10 bases sitting between them. For the CDR3, the DNA is TGTGCCAGCAGGGACACAATAAATTCACCCCTCCACTTT. This translates into CASRDTINSPLHF.

This clonotype came up many times. The CDR3 is CATDSTRISYNSPLHF. CDR3 in DNA: TGTGCCACCGACTCCACGCGGATCTCCTATAATTCACCCCTCCACTTT. The chain carries TRBV28 and TRBJ1-6; D not certain. Germline V lookup: CDR1 MDHEN, CDR2 SYDVKM. This CDR3 is built from 16 residues. Trimming took off 10 bases at V and 0 bases at J, with 16 bases between the two ends.

The sample holds a few counts of this clonotype. The chain carries TRBV18 and TRBJ2-5; TRBD2 matches at 14 bases. Germline loops: CDR1 KGHSH, CDR2 LQKENI. Trimming cost V 3 bases and J 1 base; bases outside gene matches: 4. CDR3 length equals 17 residues. CDR3 DNA: TGTGCCAGCTCACCGGGACTAGCGGGGGTCATCCAAGAGACCCAGTACTTC. It encodes CASSPGLAGVIQETQYF.

J is TRBJ2-7 and V is TRBV18, with D hard to call. The CDR3 is 14 residues long. Germline-derived CDR1 and CDR2 are KGHSH and LQKENI. V was trimmed by 1 base and J by 3 bases, leaving 10 bases between them. This chain's CDR3 is CASSPRNINYEQYF. The CDR3 DNA follows: TGTGCCAGCTCACCACGAAACATAAACTACGAGCAGTACTTC.

The CDR3 DNA follows: TGCAGCGTTGCAGTGGCACACCAAGAGACCCAGTACTTC. It translates to CSVAVAHQETQYF. The chain uses TRBV29-1 and TRBJ2-5; D unclear. Trimming stripped 4 bases from V and 0 bases from J, with 9 bases between. The CDR3 sequence is 13 residues long. CDR1 and CDR2 from the germline V gene are SQVTM and ANQGSEA.

This clonotype was counted many times. The V call is TRBV6-1, the J call TRBJ1-1; D remains ambiguous. Germline V lookup: CDR1 MNHNS, CDR2 SASEGT. V lost 4 bases, J lost 7 bases, and 7 bases lay in between. The CDR3 totals 11 residues. CDR3 residues: CASSARVEAFF. As DNA, the CDR3 is TGTGCCAGCAGTGCCCGGGTTGAAGCTTTCTTT.

This clonotype has a count of ten or more. The chain links TRBV12-3 or TRBV12-4 to TRBJ1-3; the D is unclear. The V end lost 5 bases, the J end lost 4 bases, and 3 bases lay between the germline ends. The CDR3 is 11 amino acids. CDR3 sequence (DNA): TGTGCCAGCAGTCTCGGAAACACCATATATTTT. Amino acid sequence: CASSLGNTIYF.

This chain links TRBV29-1 with TRBJ2-7, with D possibly being TRBD2 (6 bases). Trimming took 6 bases from V and 5 from J, leaving 20 bases between them. The CDR3 runs 14 residues. Germline V gives CDR1 SQVTM, CDR2 ANQGSEA. CDR3 sequence (DNA): TGCAGCGTACCCACCGGGACTCTTACCGACGAGCAGTACTTC. Encoded protein: CSVPTGTLTDEQYF.

As for this clonotype: Possible read error: a much larger clone is one base away. The chain is built from TRBV2 and TRBJ2-7, with TRBD2 matching over 7 bases. The germline CDR1 and CDR2 sequences are SNHLY and FYNNEI. This CDR3 spans 14 amino acids. CDR3 DNA sequence: TGTGCCAGCTCTCCAACTAGCGAGGCCGACGAGCATTACTTC. Amino acids: CASSPTSEADEHYF.

The sample holds many counts of this clonotype. The genes are TRBV6-5 and TRBJ1-6; D uncertain. V was shortened by 0 bases and J by 14 bases, with 20 bases between the two germline ends. This CDR3 is 16 amino acids long. Germline V gives CDR1 MNHEY, CDR2 SVGAGI. As DNA, the CDR3 is TGTGCCAGCAGTTACTCGATATCGCTTGGGTATGAGTCCCTCCACTTT. This codes for CASSYSISLGYESLHF.

In this sample, this clonotype turned up many times. The chain links TRBV7-2 to TRBJ2-4, with a weak D call TRBD1 (6 bases). V dropped 2 bases and J dropped 2 bases, with 16 bases sitting between them. Germline CDR1 and CDR2: SGHTA and FQGNSA. The CDR3 has 17 amino acids. The CDR3 region has the DNA TGTGCCAGCAGCTTAATGGGGATAGGACAGTCCAAAAACATTCAGTACTTC. Translation gives CASSLMGIGQSKNIQYF.

This clonotype was detected ten times or more. The V call is TRBV20-1, the J call TRBJ1-1; D remains ambiguous. From germline, CDR1 is DFQATT and CDR2 SNEGSKA (reference sequence). The V end was cut by 1 base, the J end by 4 bases, with 13 bases between. This CDR3 has 14 residues. CDR3 in amino acids: CSARVTSRGTEAFF. CDR3 DNA sequence: TGCAGTGCTAGAGTTACTTCTCGGGGCACTGAAGCTTTCTTT.

The chain is built from TRBV6-1 and TRBJ1-6; D remains ambiguous. V was clipped by 1 base and J by 10 bases, with 14 bases between them. From germline, CDR1 is MNHNS and CDR2 SASEGT. The CDR3 extends over 15 amino acids. The DNA of the CDR3 is TGTGCCAGCAGTGAAGAGGAGGCGCGAGGATCACCCCTCCACTTT. Encoded protein: CASSEEEARGSPLHF.

This clonotype was detected many times. The chain combines TRBV11-2 with TRBJ2-7; possible D gene TRBD2, 6 bases. The CDR3 runs 15 residues. V lost 0 bases and J lost 0, with 9 bases in between. CDR1 and CDR2 from the germline V gene are SGHAT and FQNNGV. Here the CDR3 DNA reads TGTGCCAGCAGCTTAGAGGCTAGCGCCTCCTACGAGCAGTACTTC. Its protein product is CASSLEASASYEQYF.

This clonotype has a handful of counts. The chain combines TRBV5-1 with TRBJ1-1; 8 bases are shared with TRBD1. Looked up from germline, CDR1 is SGHRS and CDR2 is YFSETQ. The CDR3 loop spans 15 amino acids. V shed 1 base, J shed 6 bases, and the junction held 8 bases outside the gene matches. The CDR3 here is CASSLRTGWWAEAFF. The CDR3 bases are TGCGCCAGCAGCTTGCGGACAGGGTGGTGGGCTGAAGCTTTCTTT.

The V and J genes are TRBV11-1 and TRBJ1-2; 8 nucleotides line up with TRBD1. The J segment lost 7 bases and the V segment lost 1 base, leaving 14 bases of the junction unmatched. Looked up from germline, CDR1 is SGHAT and CDR2 is FQDESV (reference sequence). CDR3 length equals 17 residues. Here the CDR3 reads CASSLVQGASATGGYTF. CDR3 coding DNA: TGTGCCAGCAGCTTAGTTCAGGGGGCGAGCGCGACTGGTGGCTACACCTTC.

This clonotype came up many times. The chain is built from TRBV28 and TRBJ2-6; D is perhaps TRBD2 (5 bases). Germline V CDR1 and CDR2: MDHEN, SYDVKM. CDR3 length equals 16 residues. The ends were cut back, 4 bases at V and 0 bases at J, with 10 bases in the middle. CDR3 sequence reads: CASSSGILSGANVLTF. The CDR3 nucleotides read TGTGCCAGCAGTTCGGGGATCCTCTCTGGGGCCAACGTCCTGACTTTC.

The rearrangement joins TRBV10-1 to TRBJ2-7, with unresolved D. The ends were cut back, 6 bases at V and 6 bases at J, with 15 bases in the middle. The germline gives CDR1 WNHNN, CDR2 SYGVQD (reference sequence). The CDR3 has 13 residues. CDR3 region: CASSDGAWSEQYF. CDR3 DNA: TGCGCCAGCAGCGATGGAGCTTGGAGCGAGCAGTACTTC.

Worth noting for this clonotype: A read error may be the cause here, since a much bigger clone is one base away. The chain employs TRBV25-1 and TRBJ1-2; 9 nucleotides match TRBD1. Germline V gene lookup returns CDR1 MGHDK and CDR2 SYGVNS. This CDR3 is 14 amino acids long. The CDR3 sequence: CVSSEGTGIYGYTF. DNA for the CDR3: TGTGTCAGCAGTGAAGGGACAGGGATTTATGGCTACACCTTC.

This clonotype was counted many times. The chain uses TRBV12-3 or TRBV12-4 and TRBJ1-1; D may be TRBD1 (6 bases). This CDR3 contains 15 residues. Trimming cost V 5 bases and J 2 bases, with 15 bases left between them. The CDR3 DNA follows: TGTGCCAGCAGTCCATCGACAGGAGGAAACACTGAAGCTTTCTTT. It is translated as CASSPSTGGNTEAFF.

This clonotype appeared a few times. The CDR3 nucleotides read TGCGCCAGCAGCCAAACCGGACTAGCGGGGGCCCTCTCCTACGAGCAGTACTTC. Protein sequence: CASSQTGLAGALSYEQYF. The genes are TRBV4-1 and TRBJ2-7, with 13 bases fitting TRBD2. Germline CDR1 MGHRA, CDR2 YSYEKL. The CDR3 covers 18 residues. J was trimmed by 0 bases and V by 2 bases; bases with no gene match: 7.

This clonotype has at least ten counts. This rearrangement joins TRBV6-5 to TRBJ1-5; possibly TRBD1 for D (6 bases). V lost 0 bases to trimming and J lost 6 bases, with 12 bases between them. The length of the CDR3 is 15 residues. Per germline, CDR1 MNHEY and CDR2 SVGAGI. DNA of the CDR3: TGTGCCAGCAGTTACTCGGTCGAGGGGGGTCAGCCCCAGCATTTT. It specifies CASSYSVEGGQPQHF.

The rearrangement joins TRBV3-1 to TRBJ2-7; TRBD1 aligns across 8 bases. This CDR3 region has 15 residues. V lost 7 bases and J lost 4; bases outside the gene matches: 12. Germline CDR1 LGHDT, CDR2 YNNKEL (reference sequence). The CDR3 nucleotides read TGTGCCAGCAACTCACCCGGGACAGGAGTATACGAGCAGTACTTC. As protein: CASNSPGTGVYEQYF.